This TCR beta chain was observed in a study of cytomegalovirus exposure and HLA in healthy donors. The PCR ran on 60 Vbeta and 13 Jbeta primers. Repertoires were generated with immunoSEQ multiplex PCR, while TCRdb's copy carries only in-frame clones and drops some. Here the sample spans over 130,000 clones, about 66% being singletons. The table lists this clone with a few counts. Its specificity is unknown. This CDR3 contains 14 residues. Trimming at V came to 3 bases and at J to 6 bases, leaving 3 bases not matched to a gene. CDR1 is KGHSH and CDR2 is LQKENI in the germline V gene. Overall study findings and caveats: One variant, a missense change in DCLRE1C, was linked in a later analysis to TCR beta V- and J-gene trimming.

The specimen was PBMCs. The V and J genes are TRBV18 and TRBJ1-5, with 9 bases that match TRBD1. This sequence originates from a male donor in good health and CMV-seronegative. The CDR3 reads CASSPGTGFQPQHF. The DNA of the CDR3 is TGTGCCAGCTCACCTGGGACAGGGTTTCAGCCCCAGCATTTT.